The 14 T cell receptor beta chains below were found in one sample sequenced in a study of blood T cells in healthy people across ages. Primers used in a second PCR of roughly 6 to 12 cycles were a sample-barcoded 5' primer and a J-beta primer mix. TCRdb reprocessed the 5' RACE reads with MiXCR, giving one entry per CDR3 protein. The sample contains 600,000 to 650,000 distinct CDR3 sequences, around 54% of which appear only once. The sample consisted of blood. These receptors came from a man aged 55 to 70 in good health.

The chain carries TRBV7-2 and TRBJ1-1; tentatively, D is TRBD1 (5 bases). From germline, CDR1 is SGHTA and CDR2 FQGNSA. Trimming pared 5 bases from V and 7 bases from J, leaving 14 bases between. The CDR3 has 13 amino acids. The chain's CDR3 is CASSQLGQVEAFF. The CDR3 bases are TGTGCCAGCAGCCAGCTGGGGCAGGTTGAAGCTTTCTTT.

This rearrangement joins TRBV7-2 to TRBJ2-7; the D is unclear. The CDR3 is 13 amino acids. In germline, CDR1 is SGHTA, CDR2 FQGNSA. V gave up 5 bases and J gave up 2 bases, with 10 bases separating them. The CDR3 region is CASSEDSAYEQYF. In DNA, the CDR3 is TGTGCCAGCAGCGAGGATTCCGCCTACGAGCAGTACTTC.

This clonotype occurred a few times. The chain uses TRBV6-5 and TRBJ2-4; TRBD2 is a possible D gene (5 bases). Near its end, the DNA agrees better with TRBJ2-7, so the J call may be wrong. Germline V gives CDR1 MNHEY, CDR2 SVGAGI. This CDR3 is built from 13 residues. The CDR3 DNA follows: TGTGCCAGCAGTGAAAGGGAGATGGGCGAGCAGTACTTC. Translating it yields CASSEREMGEQYF.

J is TRBJ1-1 and V is TRBV4-1; unclear D gene. CDR3 length: 13 residues. The germline gives CDR1 MGHRA, CDR2 YSYEKL. Trimming removed 4 bases from V and 5 bases from J, with 11 bases in between. This CDR3 is CASSPQRVTEAFF. CDR3 bases: TGCGCCAGCAGCCCCCAAAGGGTAACTGAAGCTTTCTTT.

This clonotype was detected a few times. The chain combines TRBV9 with TRBJ2-2, with D possibly being TRBD2 (7 bases). Germline CDR1 is SGDLS and CDR2 is YYNGEE. This CDR3 is built from 16 residues. Trimming took 6 bases from V and 4 from J, leaving 19 bases between them. CDR3 loop: CASTRPGGQSTGELFF. CDR3 bases: TGTGCCAGCACCCGTCCGGGGGGCCAGTCCACCGGGGAGCTGTTTTTT.

This clonotype was recorded once. J is TRBJ2-5 and V is TRBV5-1, with D unresolved. The CDR3 is 15 amino acids. Germline V gene lookup returns CDR1 SGHRS and CDR2 YFSETQ. V gave up 2 bases and J gave up 0 bases, with 11 bases separating them. For the CDR3, the DNA is TGCGCCAGCAGCTTTAACCGGGCCAACCAAGAGACCCAGTACTTC. Its translation: CASSFNRANQETQYF.

This chain uses TRBV29-1 with TRBJ2-5, with TRBD2 matching 9 bases. Germline V lookup: CDR1 SQVTM, CDR2 ANQGSEA. The CDR3 covers 15 residues. V lost 6 bases, J lost 4 bases, and 12 bases stayed unmatched. As DNA, the CDR3 is TGCAGCGTCAACTCGGGCGGGGGGGCTGGAGAGACCCAGTACTTC. This sequence encodes CSVNSGGGAGETQYF.

This chain links TRBV11-2 with TRBJ2-5, with 11 bases fitting TRBD2. CDR1 and CDR2 from the germline V gene are SGHAT and FQNNGV. V lost 5 bases to trimming and J lost 2 bases; unmatched junction nucleotides: 7. CDR3 length equals 16 residues. The CDR3 loop reads CASSPGGLAVQETQYF. In nucleotides, the CDR3 is TGTGCCAGCAGCCCGGGGGGACTAGCGGTACAAGAGACCCAGTACTTC.

V gene TRBV20-1 combines with J gene TRBJ2-1, with 10 bases that match TRBD2. Germline CDR1 DFQATT, CDR2 SNEGSKA (reference sequence). CDR3 length: 14 amino acids. The ends lost 5 bases at V and 3 bases at J; junction bases unmatched: 4. The CDR3 DNA reads as TGCAGTGCTCCGCGGACTAGCGGCTACAATGAGCAGTTCTTC. It translates to CSAPRTSGYNEQFF.

This clonotype came up a few times. The gene calls are TRBV5-1 and TRBJ2-7; either TRBD1 or TRBD2 may fit D (5 bases each). The V end lost 2 bases, the J end lost 0 bases, and 9 bases lay between the germline ends. Germline values: CDR1 SGHRS, CDR2 YFSETQ. The CDR3 runs 14 residues. CDR3 loop: CASSLWGSSYEQYF. The CDR3 DNA follows: TGCGCCAGCAGCTTATGGGGGAGCTCCTACGAGCAGTACTTC.

On this clonotype itself: One junction end does not reproduce the germline sequence, and a read error may be involved. The chain carries TRBV18 and TRBJ2-5, with D perhaps TRBD2 (5 bases). Germline loops: CDR1 KGHSH, CDR2 LQKENI. This CDR3 contains 14 residues. CDR3 sequence: CAGSPRRGQETQYF. The CDR3 DNA sequence: TGTGCCGGCTCACCACGTCGGGGCCAAGAGACCCAGTACTTC. Based on the CDR3 plus reference TRBV18 and TRBJ2-5, the full variable domain is NAGVMQNPRHLVRRRGQEARLRCSPMKGHSHVYWYRQLPEEGLKFMVYLQKENIIDESGMPKERFSAEFPKEGPSILRIQQVVRGDSAAYFCAGSPRRGQETQYFGPGTRLLVL.

This chain joins TRBV5-1 and TRBJ2-3; D might be TRBD1 (6 bases). Per the germline V gene, CDR1 is SGHRS and CDR2 is YFSETQ. Trimming took 1 base from V and 6 from J, leaving 12 bases between them. CDR3 size: 14 residues. Here the CDR3 reads CASSLLSQGDTQYF. The CDR3 bases are TGCGCCAGCAGCTTGCTCAGTCAGGGGGATACGCAGTATTTT.

Note on this clonotype: This may come from a read error, since a much larger clone is one base off. The chain has TRBV5-1 and TRBJ2-5; a weak D match, TRBD2 (5 bases). The CDR3 has 16 amino acids. Germline V gives CDR1 SGHRS, CDR2 YFSETQ. Trimming left V 0 bases short and J 11 bases short, with 23 bases between. Written as DNA, the CDR3 is TGCGCCAGCAGCTTGGGTGGGTCTAGCCCCGGCAATGAGCAGTACTTC. Protein sequence: CASSLGGSSPGNEQYF.

The genes are TRBV29-1 and TRBJ1-3; D gene unclear. Between the trimmed V and J ends, which lost 4 bases and 9 bases, there was a span of 7 bases. Germline V gives CDR1 SQVTM, CDR2 ANQGSEA. The CDR3 contains 10 residues. This chain's CDR3 is CSVGESTIYF. The CDR3 coding sequence is TGCAGCGTTGGGGAGAGCACCATATATTTT.